This T cell receptor beta chain was sequenced during a study of blood T cells in healthy people across ages. At the level of the study: Template switching retrieved approximately one barcoded beta molecule for each two T cells.

This clonotype appeared a few times. Its specificity is unknown. Findings and caveats of the study: PBMCs went unsorted, and a conclusive naive versus antigen-experienced comparison was therefore prevented.

Through a sample-barcoded 5' primer and a J-beta primer mix, a second PCR was run for roughly 7 to 12 cycles. TCRdb processed the 5' RACE reads anew with MiXCR; each CDR3 protein has one entry. The top ten clones hold about 11% of a sample with under 2 million distinct CDR3 sequences, about 35% of them seen once. The germline V gene has CDR1 DFQATT and CDR2 SNEGSKA (reference sequence). V gave up 3 bases and J gave up 2 bases; unmatched junction bases: 3. This CDR3 spans 14 amino acids. The TCR sequence derives from a woman aged 30 to 39 in good health. Sequenced material: blood. The chain joins TRBV20-1 to TRBJ1-5; 8 bases are shared with TRBD1. The CDR3 DNA follows: TGCAGTGCTAGGGCGGACAGGGGCAATCAGCCCCAGCATTTT. This encodes CSARADRGNQPQHF.